A selection of T cell receptor beta chains follows, all from one sample in a study of T-cell memory formation after mild COVID-19. TCRdb re-analysed the 5' RACE reads in MiXCR, keeping a single row per CDR3 protein. The table lists 190,000 or so distinct CDR3 sequences, 8% to 11% of them singletons. The specimen sequenced was PBMCs or a T cell subset sorted from them (not recorded which). Receptors were obtained from a man aged 18 to 35 who had mild COVID-19 (a few samples of this study predate the infection). Cell type and time point are not known. The CDR3 runs from the conserved cysteine through the conserved F or W. A D gene is named only where the DNA matches it firmly. Only part of the rows carry a size: once, few, many, or a class if the clone is expanded.

many,TRBJ2-7,TRBV5-1,TRBD2,CASSLVLGGGNEQYF,TGCGCCAGCAGCTTGGTCCTCGGCGGGGGGAACGAGCAGTACTTC
-,TRBJ2-3,TRBV12-3/TRBV12-4,TRBD2,CASTPVILAGGPGDTQYF,TGTGCCAGCACCCCCGTCATACTAGCGGGGGGGCCCGGAGATACGCAGTATTTT
few,TRBJ1-1,TRBV6-5,-,CASRRNGPTRRNTEAFF,TGTGCCAGCAGGAGAAATGGACCGACACGGAGGAACACTGAAGCTTTCTTT
many,TRBJ1-5,TRBV5-6,-,CASSRWGNQPQHF,TGTGCCAGCAGTAGGTGGGGCAATCAGCCCCAGCATTTT
-,TRBJ1-1,TRBV14,-,CASSQSSGTEAFF,TGTGCCAGCAGTCAGAGCTCGGGGACTGAAGCTTTCTTT
-,TRBJ1-6,TRBV2,-,CASNRGPSPLHF,TGTGCCAGCAATCGAGGGCCCTCACCCCTCCACTTT
few,TRBJ2-7,TRBV28,-,CASSSPRLSYEQYF,TGTGCCAGCAGTTCCCCACGTCTGTCCTACGAGCAGTACTTC
few,TRBJ2-7,TRBV6-2/TRBV6-3,TRBD2,CASSSSGGSHEQYF,TGTGCCAGCAGTTCCAGCGGGGGGAGTCACGAGCAGTACTTC
few,TRBJ1-1,TRBV10-1,-,CASSGQFNTEAFF,TGCGCCAGCTCCGGACAGTTCAACACTGAAGCTTTCTTT
many,TRBJ2-1,TRBV12-3/TRBV12-4,TRBD2,CASKLGRTGLTSGDNEQFF,TGTGCCAGCAAACTGGGCCGGACAGGGTTAACTAGCGGGGACAATGAGCAGTTCTTC
-,TRBJ2-2,TRBV6-1,TRBD1,CASTGAWTGGRVTGELFF,TGTGCCAGCACCGGAGCCTGGACAGGGGGTCGTGTCACCGGGGAGCTGTTTTTT
-,TRBJ1-1,TRBV25-1,-,CASSGWTDEAFF,TGTGCCAGCAGTGGGTGGACAGATGAAGCTTTCTTT
few,TRBJ2-3,TRBV20-1,-,CSASLGGSYTDTQYF,TGCAGTGCTAGCTTGGGGGGTAGTTACACAGATACGCAGTATTTT
few,TRBJ2-1,TRBV7-3,TRBD1,CASSPDRGYHNEQFF,TGTGCCAGCAGCCCGGACAGGGGGTACCACAATGAGCAGTTCTTC
-,TRBJ1-1,TRBV27,-,CASSSSGWDAEAFF,TGTGCCAGCAGTTCCTCCGGGTGGGACGCTGAAGCTTTCTTT
-,TRBJ2-2,TRBV4-3,-,CASSPPPSLRGWNTGELFF,TGCGCCAGCAGCCCCCCTCCTTCTCTTAGGGGTTGGAACACCGGGGAGCTGTTTTTT
few,TRBJ1-1,TRBV4-3,-,CASSQDRWAAEAFF,TGCGCCAGCAGCCAAGACCGGTGGGCGGCTGAAGCTTTCTTT
-,TRBJ1-1,TRBV27,-,CASSLAEGWTEAFF,TGTGCCAGCAGTTTAGCCGAGGGATGGACTGAAGCTTTCTTT
-,TRBJ2-3,TRBV6-6,-,CASSYLGGSTDTQYF,TGTGCCAGCAGTTACTTAGGAGGGAGCACAGATACGCAGTATTTT
few,TRBJ2-5,TRBV11-2,TRBD2,CASSWDSGGARETQYF,TGTGCCAGCAGCTGGGATAGCGGGGGGGCCCGAGAGACCCAGTACTTC
few,TRBJ1-2,TRBV20-1,-,CSASGTTVGYGYTF,TGCAGTGCAAGCGGGACGACAGTGGGCTATGGCTACACCTTC
-,TRBJ1-2,TRBV2,-,CASRIRGDWDYGYTF,TGTGCCAGCAGGATACGGGGGGACTGGGACTATGGCTACACCTTC
-,TRBJ2-3,TRBV5-4,-,CASSLRRGRSDTQYF,TGTGCCAGCAGCTTGAGGAGGGGGCGGTCAGATACGCAGTATTTT
once,TRBJ2-4,TRBV23-1,-,CASSQSSGTKNIQYF,TGCGCCAGCAGTCAATCGAGCGGCACCAAAAACATTCAGTACTTC
-,TRBJ1-2,TRBV6-5,TRBD1,CASVRAGGLSNYGYTF,TGTGCCTCCGTCAGGGCAGGGGGACTATCAAACTATGGCTACACCTTC
-,TRBJ1-4,TRBV7-7,TRBD1,CASSPGDRGPEKLFF,TGTGCTAGCAGCCCCGGGGACAGGGGACCTGAAAAACTGTTTTTT
few,TRBJ1-6,TRBV7-9,TRBD1,CASSSRPGQGNSPLHF,TGTGCCAGCAGTTCCCGACCCGGACAGGGTAATTCACCCCTCCACTTT
-,TRBJ2-5,TRBV12-3/TRBV12-4,TRBD2,CASTNSGGETQYF,TGTGCCAGCACTAATAGCGGGGGGGAGACCCAGTACTTC
-,TRBJ1-1,TRBV6-2/TRBV6-3,TRBD1,CASSYWDRGITEAFF,TGTGCCAGCAGTTACTGGGACAGGGGGATCACTGAAGCTTTCTTT
few,TRBJ2-5,TRBV11-2,-,CASKSGSLRQDRLSTPEKETQYF,TGTGCCAGCAAGTCAGGGTCCCTTAGACAAGACAGGCTGTCAACCCCCGAAAAAGAGACCCAGTACTTC
-,TRBJ2-5,TRBV4-1,-,CASGRGPQETQYF,TGCGCCAGCGGGCGGGGGCCGCAAGAGACCCAGTACTTC
-,TRBJ1-2,TRBV5-1,-,CASSLGQANPDGYTF,TGCGCCAGCAGCTTGGGCCAGGCGAATCCAGATGGCTACACCTTC
few,TRBJ2-2,TRBV6-6,-,CASSYSWGGAGELFF,TGTGCCAGCAGTTACTCGTGGGGCGGAGCCGGGGAGCTGTTTTTT
few,TRBJ2-6,TRBV11-3,TRBD2,CASSGGATGANVLTF,TGTGCCAGTAGCGGGGGGGCTACTGGGGCCAACGTCCTGACTTTC
many,TRBJ1-5,TRBV5-1,TRBD1,CASSLVDRAQPQHF,TGCGCCAGCAGCTTGGTCGACAGGGCTCAGCCCCAGCATTTT
few,TRBJ1-6,TRBV7-2,TRBD1,CASRLEGAGSPLHF,TGTGCCAGCAGATTAGAGGGGGCAGGTTCACCCCTCCACTTT
-,TRBJ2-5,TRBV12-3/TRBV12-4,TRBD2,CASSKRTSGEETQYF,TGTGCCAGCAGCAAGAGGACTAGCGGGGAAGAGACCCAGTACTTC
-,TRBJ1-4,TRBV4-3,TRBD1,CASSQLSGGVEKLFF,TGCGCCAGCAGCCAACTATCAGGGGGGGTCGAAAAACTGTTTTTT
few,TRBJ2-2,TRBV19,-,CASSIAHDTGELFF,TGTGCCAGTAGTATAGCCCATGACACCGGGGAGCTGTTTTTT
few,TRBJ2-2,TRBV6-2/TRBV6-3,-,CASSLGIPWEPGELFF,TGTGCCAGCAGTTTGGGGATCCCTTGGGAACCCGGGGAGCTGTTTTTT
few,TRBJ1-4,TRBV5-1,TRBD1,CASSHTGQGEYHEKLFF,TGCGCCAGCAGCCACACGGGACAGGGGGAGTACCATGAAAAACTGTTTTTT
few,TRBJ1-3,TRBV3-1,-,CASSQDVGAGNTIYF,TGTGCCAGCAGCCAAGATGTGGGGGCTGGAAACACCATATATTTT
-,TRBJ2-3,TRBV6-4,TRBD1,CASRGQGSNTQYF,TGTGCCAGCAGAGGACAGGGATCAAATACGCAGTATTTT
-,TRBJ2-1,TRBV28,TRBD1,CASSLGQGSGFGQFF,TGTGCCAGCAGTCTAGGACAGGGCTCAGGGTTTGGGCAGTTCTTC
once,TRBJ1-4,TRBV4-3,-,CASSQGPGHANEKLFF,TGCGCCAGCAGCCAAGGACCAGGACATGCTAATGAAAAACTGTTTTTT
-,TRBJ2-2,TRBV5-1,-,CASSLLRETGELFF,TGCGCCAGCAGCTTGCTCAGGGAAACCGGGGAGCTGTTTTTT
-,TRBJ2-5,TRBV5-1,-,CASSLMERTSETQYF,TGCGCCAGCAGCTTGATGGAGAGGACGTCAGAGACCCAGTACTTC
few,TRBJ1-6,TRBV7-2,-,CASSLGAGNNSPLHF,TGTGCCAGCAGCTTAGGTGCAGGGAACAATTCACCCCTCCACTTT
many,TRBJ2-3,TRBV10-2,TRBD2,CASKGDAGVDTQYF,TGCGCCAGCAAAGGGGATGCGGGGGTAGATACGCAGTATTTT
few,TRBJ2-3,TRBV5-1,-,CASSPSQDTQYF,TGCGCCAGCAGCCCCTCTCAAGATACGCAGTATTTT